This TCR beta chain was retrieved from a study of cytomegalovirus exposure and HLA in healthy donors. A multiplex PCR was run with 60 Vbeta primers and 13 Jbeta primers. Method: immunoSEQ multiplex PCR; TCRdb's copy keeps in-frame clones and lacks some. Among roughly 56,000 clones listed, 80% to 90% were seen once. This cohort consisted of healthy bone marrow donors. Trimming left V 6 bases short and J 2 bases short, with 11 bases between. The germline CDR1 and CDR2 sequences are MNHNY and SVGAGI (reference sequence). The CDR3 consists of 15 residues. Material: PBMCs. The chain is built from TRBV6-6 and TRBJ2-6, with D maybe TRBD1 (6 bases). This clonotype was obtained from a man between 18 and 29 years old in good health and CMV-seronegative. In DNA form, the CDR3 reads TGTGCCAGCAGCCATACAGGGACTGGGGCCAACGTCCTGACTTTC. Its translation: CASSHTGTGANVLTF.